One TCR beta chain is described in this entry. Its antigen is not known. The data are from a study of blood T cells in healthy people across ages. Study-wide points: Per million T cells, TCR beta diversity dropped roughly linearly as age increased.

Then a second PCR, running roughly 7 to 11 cycles, was carried out with a sample-barcoded 5' primer and a J-beta primer mix. TCRdb recomputed calls from the 5' RACE reads with MiXCR, one row per CDR3 protein. The repertoire holds approximately 940,000 distinct CDR3 sequences, with roughly 50% as singletons. Losses at the gene ends were 5 bases for V and 10 bases for J; bases not matched to a gene: 8. The CDR3 extends over 15 amino acids. Germline CDR1 reads MNHNY; CDR2 reads SVGAGI (reference sequence). The origin of this receptor is a man aged 25 to 45 in good health. The chain links TRBV6-6 to TRBJ1-6; TRBD1 agrees at 10 bases. The material sequenced was blood. The CDR3 loop is CASSPWTGGTSPLHF. The DNA of the CDR3 is TGTGCCAGCAGTCCCTGGACAGGGGGTACCTCACCCCTCCACTTT.